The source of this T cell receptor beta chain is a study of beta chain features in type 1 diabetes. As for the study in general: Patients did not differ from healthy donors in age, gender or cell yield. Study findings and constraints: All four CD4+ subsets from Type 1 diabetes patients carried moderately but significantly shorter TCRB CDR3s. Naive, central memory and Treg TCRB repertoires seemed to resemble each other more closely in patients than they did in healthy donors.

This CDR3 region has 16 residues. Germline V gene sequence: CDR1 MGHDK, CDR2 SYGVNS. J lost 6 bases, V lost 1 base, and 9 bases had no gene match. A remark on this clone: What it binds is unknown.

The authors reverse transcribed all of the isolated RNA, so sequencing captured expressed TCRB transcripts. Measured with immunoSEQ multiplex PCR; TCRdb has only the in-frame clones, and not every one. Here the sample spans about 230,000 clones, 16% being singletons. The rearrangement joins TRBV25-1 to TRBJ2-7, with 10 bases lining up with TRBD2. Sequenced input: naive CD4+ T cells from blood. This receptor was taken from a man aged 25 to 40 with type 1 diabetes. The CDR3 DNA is TGTGCCAGCAGTGAATTTCGGACTAGCGGCAGAGGCGAGCAGTACTTC. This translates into CASSEFRTSGRGEQYF.